One and the same sample provided the 12 T cell receptor beta chains below, sequenced in a study of blood T cell repertoires in COVID-19. Produced via immunoSEQ multiplex PCR; TCRdb's table is partial and in-frame only. This table holds some 130,000 clones, around 73% found once. What was sequenced was PBMCs or T cells enriched from blood (not recorded which). The receptors were gathered from a woman between 45 and 65 years old who had recovered from COVID-19.

This chain uses TRBV4-1 with TRBJ2-1; TRBD2 aligns across 9 bases. This CDR3 is 18 amino acids long. Germline CDR1 is MGHRA and CDR2 is YSYEKL. With 4 bases clipped from V and 1 base from J, the junction kept 11 bases outside the gene matches. The CDR3 sequence: CASSPRSAGGMSYNEQFF. The CDR3 DNA is TGCGCCAGCAGCCCCCGGTCTGCGGGGGGGATGTCCTACAATGAGCAGTTCTTC.

The table lists this clone with many counts. The chain carries TRBV25-1 and TRBJ1-1, with D tentatively TRBD1 (5 bases). CDR1 and CDR2 from the germline V gene are MGHDK and SYGVNS. Trimming removed 2 bases at V and 1 base at J, with 14 bases between. This CDR3 contains 16 residues. The CDR3 region has the DNA TGTGCCAGCAGTGAAGAGGAGGGGCGGGCGAACACTGAAGCTTTCTTT. Encoded protein: CASSEEEGRANTEAFF.

J is TRBJ2-5 and V is TRBV6-1; 9 bases are a match to TRBD1. The CDR3 has 15 amino acids. V gave up 1 base and J gave up 5 bases; unmatched junction bases: 5. Germline V gives CDR1 MNHNS, CDR2 SASEGT. The DNA of the CDR3 is TGTGCCAGCAGTGAAGGTCACAGGGGGCTCGAGACCCAGTACTTC. Residues: CASSEGHRGLETQYF.

This clone was detected only a few times. This chain uses TRBV2 with TRBJ1-4; tentative D call: TRBD1 (5 bases). The CDR3 consists of 13 residues. CDR1 and CDR2 from the germline V gene are SNHLY and FYNNEI. The V and J ends lost 3 bases and 8 bases respectively, with 10 bases between them. The CDR3 nucleotides are TGTGCCAGCAGTGATCAGGGTATCGAAAAACTGTTTTTT. Protein product: CASSDQGIEKLFF.

The chain joins TRBV11-2 to TRBJ1-5; 11 positions match TRBD1. Trimming took 4 bases from V and 7 from J; bases not matched to a gene: 3. Germline V gives CDR1 SGHAT, CDR2 FQNNGV. This CDR3 has 14 residues. The CDR3 loop is CASSSDRGLQPQHF. The CDR3 nucleotides are TGTGCCAGCAGCTCGGACAGGGGGCTCCAGCCCCAGCATTTT.

The V call is TRBV29-1, the J call TRBJ2-1; D not certain. Germline values: CDR1 SQVTM, CDR2 ANQGSEA. The V gene lost 0 bases and the J gene lost 1 base, with 10 bases spanning the gap. The CDR3 runs to 15 residues. The DNA for the CDR3 is TGCAGCGTTGAAGATCGAAGTAGTTCCTACAATGAGCAGTTCTTC. Its translation is CSVEDRSSSYNEQFF.

The V gene is TRBV5-8, the J gene TRBJ2-5; 7 positions match TRBD1. Looked up from germline, CDR1 is SGHTS and CDR2 is YDEGEE. CDR3 size: 16 residues. V was pared by 0 bases and J by 3 bases, with 8 bases of the junction left unmatched. DNA for the CDR3: TGTGCCAGCAGCTTGGGGGCGACAGGGTTGGAAGAGACCCAGTACTTC. Amino acids: CASSLGATGLEETQYF. Variable domain in full (rest from reference TRBV5-8 and TRBJ2-5): EAGVTQSPTHLIKTRGQQATLRCSPISGHTSVYWYQQALGLGLQFLLWYDEGEERNRGNFPPRFSGRQFPNYSSELNVNALELEDSALYLCASSLGATGLEETQYFGPGTRLLVL.

The gene calls are TRBV20-1 and TRBJ2-7; D uncertain. The CDR3 consists of 10 residues. Trimming stripped 1 base from V and 4 bases from J, with 2 bases between. Germline V gene data show CDR1 as DFQATT and CDR2 as SNEGSKA (reference sequence). The CDR3: CSARAYEQYF. Here the CDR3 DNA reads TGCAGTGCTAGAGCGTACGAGCAGTACTTC.

The rearrangement joins TRBV5-1 to TRBJ1-2; unclear D gene. CDR3 length: 14 residues. CDR1 is SGHRS and CDR2 is YFSETQ in the germline V gene. V was shortened by 5 bases and J by 4 bases, with 15 bases between the two germline ends. In DNA, the CDR3 is TGCGCCAGCAGGCCTGACCCTACAGTCTATGGCTACACCTTC. Protein sequence: CASRPDPTVYGYTF.

The genes are TRBV6-1 and TRBJ1-1; a weak D match, TRBD1 (6 bases). Looked up from germline, CDR1 is MNHNS and CDR2 is SASEGT. V lost 3 bases and J lost 6, with 11 bases in between. The CDR3 is made up of 13 amino acids. CDR3 DNA sequence: TGTGCCAGCAGTGACGGGGGGCTGGCTGAAGCTTTCTTT. Translating it yields CASSDGGLAEAFF.

The chain is built from TRBV28 and TRBJ1-6, with D possibly being TRBD1 (6 bases). CDR3 size: 15 residues. Germline V lookup: CDR1 MDHEN, CDR2 SYDVKM. Trimming removed 1 base from V and 2 bases from J, with 6 bases in between. The chain's CDR3 is CASSLSGAYNSPLHF. In nucleotides, the CDR3 is TGTGCCAGCAGTTTATCAGGGGCCTATAATTCACCCCTCCACTTT. Supplemented by reference TRBV28 and TRBJ1-6, the full variable domain reads DVKVTQSSRYLVKRTGEKVFLECVQDMDHENMFWYRQDPGLGLRLIYFSYDVKMKEKGDIPEGYSVSREKKERFSLILESASTNQTSMYLCASSLSGAYNSPLHFGNGTRLTVT.

The V call is TRBV19, the J call TRBJ2-1, with D tentatively TRBD1 (6 bases). CDR1 LNHDA and CDR2 SQIVND come from the germline V gene (reference sequence). The ends were cut back, 2 bases at V and 0 bases at J, with 17 bases in the middle. This CDR3 spans 18 amino acids. CDR3 loop: CASSIIYNRANSYNEQFF. CDR3 in DNA: TGTGCCAGTAGTATAATATATAACAGGGCGAACTCCTACAATGAGCAGTTCTTC.